The entry below gives a single TCR beta chain sequence along with its context. Its antigen is unknown. PCR primers comprised 60 Vbeta and 13 Jbeta primers. TCRdb keeps only in-frame clones here, not all; method: immunoSEQ multiplex PCR. Of some 180,000 clones in the sample, 75% were seen once. The data were taken from a study of cytomegalovirus exposure and HLA in healthy donors. Findings and caveats of the study: Looking again later, the authors saw that most CMV-associated TCR beta chains seemed HLA-restricted. Analysis performed later showed TCR beta chains linked to HLA being more clonally expanded than equally common others. TCR beta V- and J-gene trimming was later associated with a missense DCLRE1C variant.

This TCR came from a male donor in good health and CMV-seronegative. The sequenced sample consisted of PBMCs.

CDR3 residues: CASSGQGPAFNQPQHF. As DNA, the CDR3 is TGTGCCAGCAGTGGACAGGGTCCGGCCTTCAATCAGCCCCAGCATTTT. The J gene is TRBJ1-5, the V gene TRBV6-6, with 8 bases aligning to TRBD1. Germline V gene sequence: CDR1 MNHNY, CDR2 SVGAGI (reference sequence). The CDR3 totals 16 residues. J gave up 3 bases and V 5 bases, and 9 bases lay outside the gene matches.